A single sample is the source of the 21 T cell receptor beta chains below, sequenced in a study of OX40 agonist ivuxolimab in advanced cancers. Assay: immunoSEQ multiplex PCR; the TCRdb copy retains only in-frame clones and omits some. In the table there are about 78,000 clones, roughly four fifths of which are singletons. The sample was CD4+ or CD8+ T cells sorted from blood, taken in a trial of the OX40 agonist ivuxolimab. The source is an adult with an advanced solid tumor such as melanoma, head and neck, liver or kidney cancer.

This clone was seen once. The chain employs TRBV2 and TRBJ2-2; unclear D gene. With 6 bases removed from V and 4 bases from J, the gap between germline ends came to 6 bases. The CDR3 loop spans 12 amino acids. From germline, CDR1 is SNHLY and CDR2 FYNNEI. CDR3 residues: CASRRLTGELFF. In nucleotides, the CDR3 is TGTGCCAGCAGAAGACTCACCGGGGAGCTGTTTTTT. The full variable domain, its missing parts supplied by reference TRBV2 and TRBJ2-2, is EPEVTQTPSHQVTQMGQEVILRCVPISNHLYFYWYRQILGQKVEFLVSFYNNEISEKSEIFDDQFSVERPDGSNFTLKIRSTKLEDSAMYFCASRRLTGELFFGEGSRLTVL.

V gene TRBV2 combines with J gene TRBJ2-2, with 10 bases aligning to TRBD2. This CDR3 spans 15 amino acids. Unmatched junction bases numbered 5, after V lost 4 bases and J lost 6 bases. Germline CDR1 and CDR2: SNHLY and FYNNEI. CDR3 coding DNA: TGTGCCAGCAGTGGAGCGGGAGGGCGGGCCGGGGAGCTGTTTTTT. It translates to CASSGAGGRAGELFF.

This clone occurred a few times. The V gene is TRBV19, the J gene TRBJ1-4, with TRBD1 identical over 7 bases. Trimming removed 5 bases from V and 4 bases from J; junction bases left unmatched: 7. The CDR3 is made up of 15 amino acids. From germline, CDR1 is LNHDA and CDR2 SQIVND (reference sequence). The CDR3 loop reads CASSWDQGDNEKLFF. The CDR3 nucleotides are TGTGCCAGTAGTTGGGATCAGGGGGATAATGAAAAACTGTTTTTT.

The chain uses TRBV5-1 and TRBJ1-5; D might be TRBD1 (5 bases). Germline V lookup: CDR1 SGHRS, CDR2 YFSETQ. The CDR3 extends over 15 amino acids. The V and J ends lost 0 bases and 2 bases respectively, with 9 bases between them. CDR3 protein: CASSLEGAGNQPQHF. The CDR3 DNA is TGCGCCAGCAGCTTGGAAGGGGCAGGCAATCAGCCCCAGCATTTT.

V and J are TRBV28 and TRBJ2-3, with TRBD1 identical over 7 bases. Germline CDR1 is MDHEN and CDR2 is SYDVKM. J gave up 2 bases and V 2 bases, and 13 bases lay outside the gene matches. This CDR3 has 18 residues. In DNA form, the CDR3 reads TGTGCCAGCAGTTTAAGGGGTGTGACAGGGACCGCCACAGATACGCAGTATTTT. Its protein product is CASSLRGVTGTATDTQYF.

J is TRBJ2-1 and V is TRBV7-3, with TRBD2 matching over 10 bases. In germline, CDR1 is SGHTA, CDR2 FQGTGA. This CDR3 has 16 residues. With 4 bases clipped from V and 6 bases from J, the junction kept 9 bases outside the gene matches. CDR3 in amino acids: CASSSTPAGGGNEQFF. For the CDR3, the DNA is TGTGCCAGCAGCTCCACCCCAGCGGGAGGGGGCAATGAGCAGTTCTTC. The full variable domain, completed using reference TRBV7-3 and TRBJ2-1, is GAGVSQTPSNKVTEKGKYVELRCDPISGHTALYWYRQSLGQGPEFLIYFQGTGAADDSGLPNDRFFAVRPEGSVSTLKIQRTERGDSAVYLCASSSTPAGGGNEQFFGPGTRLTVL.

As concerns this clone: At the DNA level, this CDR3 is encoded by other sequences in the same sample as well. The chain is built from TRBV6-1 and TRBJ2-7; 7 nucleotides match TRBD2. The CDR3 length is 13 residues. Germline V gene sequence: CDR1 MNHNS, CDR2 SASEGT. J lost 3 bases, V lost 6 bases, and 5 bases had no gene match. CDR3 in amino acids: CASRASGSYEQYF. The CDR3 bases are TGTGCCAGCAGAGCTAGCGGCAGCTACGAGCAGTACTTC.

The genes are TRBV30 and TRBJ1-1; the match to TRBD1 covers 7 bases. Germline-derived CDR1 and CDR2 are GTSNPN and SVGIG (reference sequence). V gave up 4 bases and J gave up 4 bases; unmatched junction bases: 6. There are 13 residues in the CDR3. This CDR3 is CAWNRQGGTEAFF. The DNA for the CDR3 is TGTGCCTGGAATAGACAGGGCGGCACTGAAGCTTTCTTT.

The V and J genes are TRBV6-1 and TRBJ2-5; D remains unclear. This CDR3 contains 15 residues. The ends were cut back, 1 base at V and 4 bases at J, with 13 bases in the middle. The V gene's germline CDR1 is MNHNS and CDR2 SASEGT. The CDR3: CASSEGQSKTETQYF. The CDR3 DNA follows: TGTGCCAGCAGTGAAGGCCAGAGTAAGACAGAGACCCAGTACTTC.

CDR3 sequence: CASSQPGTGGYNEQFF. CDR3 coding DNA: TGCGCCAGCAGCCAACCCGGGACAGGGGGCTACAATGAGCAGTTCTTC. The V and J genes are TRBV4-1 and TRBJ2-1; 11 positions match TRBD1. The CDR3 totals 16 residues. V shed 2 bases, J shed 3 bases, and the junction held 3 bases outside the gene matches. Germline assignment: CDR1 MGHRA and CDR2 YSYEKL.

The chain carries TRBV9 and TRBJ2-7; no reliable D call. V was trimmed by 4 bases and J by 0 bases, leaving 11 bases between them. This CDR3 spans 14 amino acids. Germline CDR1 reads SGDLS; CDR2 reads YYNGEE. The CDR3 region has the DNA TGTGCCAGCAGCCCGACTTCGTTCTCCTACGAGCAGTACTTC. Translation gives CASSPTSFSYEQYF. Supplemented by reference TRBV9 and TRBJ2-7, the full variable domain reads DSGVTQTPKHLITATGQRVTLRCSPRSGDLSVYWYQQSLDQGLQFLIQYYNGEERAKGNILERFSAQQFPDLHSELNLSSLELGDSALYFCASSPTSFSYEQYFGPGTRLTVT.

J is TRBJ2-3 and V is TRBV10-3, with D tentatively TRBD1 (6 bases). The CDR3 consists of 12 residues. V lost 10 bases and J lost 4, with 12 bases in between. CDR1 is ENHRY and CDR2 is SYGVKD in the germline V gene. The CDR3, as DNA: TGTGCCACTTCACAGGGTTCAGATACGCAGTATTTT. Protein sequence: CATSQGSDTQYF.

This chain uses TRBV28 with TRBJ1-2; D call uncertain. V lost 6 bases, J lost 2 bases, and 10 bases lay in between. Germline CDR1 and CDR2: MDHEN and SYDVKM. There are 13 residues in the CDR3. CDR3 in DNA: TGTGCCAGCAGACAGATCTCAAACTATGGCTACACCTTC. Its protein product is CASRQISNYGYTF.

V is TRBV28 and J is TRBJ2-3; 9 nucleotides line up with TRBD1. The CDR3 extends over 14 amino acids. Germline loops: CDR1 MDHEN, CDR2 SYDVKM. Trimming took 5 bases from V and 5 from J; bases not matched to a gene: 5. CDR3 in DNA: TGTGCCAGCAGTGCACAGGGGGCGGTAGATACGCAGTATTTT. This gives the protein CASSAQGAVDTQYF.

The chain has TRBV25-1 and TRBJ1-6, with TRBD1 matching 8 bases. CDR3 length: 15 amino acids. V trimming: 3 bases; J trimming: 5 bases; junction bases outside the gene matches: 3. Germline CDR1 and CDR2: MGHDK and SYGVNS. CDR3 sequence (DNA): TGTGCCAGCAGTGACTCAGGGGGCCATAATTCACCCCTCCACTTT. This codes for CASSDSGGHNSPLHF.

The rearrangement uses TRBV5-8 and TRBJ1-5; D gene unclear. Germline V gene data show CDR1 as SGHTS and CDR2 as YDEGEE. The V end lost 7 bases, the J end lost 0 bases, and 8 bases lay between the germline ends. The CDR3 has 13 amino acids. The CDR3 loop is CASGPYSNQPQHF. CDR3 nucleotide sequence: TGTGCCAGCGGGCCCTATAGCAATCAGCCCCAGCATTTT.

The chain employs TRBV5-6 and TRBJ1-2; 10 bases align to TRBD1. CDR3 length: 16 amino acids. Trimming took 4 bases from V and 8 from J; bases not matched to a gene: 14. Germline V gives CDR1 SGHDT, CDR2 YYEEEE. The CDR3: CASSIRDRGPIGGYTF. The CDR3 DNA is TGTGCCAGCAGCATCCGGGACAGGGGCCCCATTGGGGGCTACACCTTC.

The chain recombines TRBV28 with TRBJ1-2, with no clear D. The CDR3 consists of 13 residues. The germline V and J ends were trimmed by 5 bases and 4 bases, with 11 bases remaining between them. Germline V CDR1 and CDR2: MDHEN, SYDVKM. The chain's CDR3 is CASSAQLVYGYTF. The CDR3 DNA follows: TGTGCCAGCAGTGCCCAACTGGTCTATGGCTACACCTTC.

This clone was seen only a few times. The CDR3: CASSSRTKPNTGELFF. CDR3 in DNA: TGTGCCAGCAGTTCACGGACCAAGCCCAACACCGGGGAGCTGTTTTTT. The chain combines TRBV6-5 with TRBJ2-2; no definite D call. Germline CDR1 reads MNHEY; CDR2 reads SVGAGI. The V gene lost 4 bases and the J gene lost 2 bases, with 14 bases spanning the gap. The length of the CDR3 is 16 residues.

This rearrangement joins TRBV28 to TRBJ2-1; D may match TRBD1 or TRBD2 (5 bases each). Germline V gives CDR1 MDHEN, CDR2 SYDVKM. The CDR3 totals 14 residues. V gave up 5 bases and J gave up 6 bases, with 14 bases separating them. CDR3 in DNA: TGTGCCAGCAGTCTAGCAGTTGGGGGCAATGAGCAGTTCTTC. Amino acid sequence: CASSLAVGGNEQFF.

This rearrangement joins TRBV28 to TRBJ1-6; D unclear. CDR1 is MDHEN and CDR2 is SYDVKM in the germline V gene. The CDR3 spans 12 residues. V dropped 2 bases and J dropped 9 bases, with 5 bases sitting between them. CDR3 region: CASSLVVSPLHF. The CDR3 DNA reads as TGTGCCAGCAGTTTAGTCGTTTCACCCCTCCACTTT.